The next 26 T cell receptor beta chains were all read from a single sample in a study of beta chain features in type 1 diabetes. Since all of the isolated RNA was reverse transcribed, expressed TCRB transcripts were what got sequenced. Some clones are missing from TCRdb's copy, which holds only in-frame ones; the method was immunoSEQ multiplex PCR. The sample comprises over 40,000 clones, around 70% of which are singletons, and 2% to 2.5% rests with the top ten. No antigen has been assigned to these receptors. Notes on the study in general: Type 1 diabetes patients had moderately but significantly shorter TCRB CDR3s in all four CD4+ subsets.

What was sequenced was Tregs from blood. The source of these receptors is a woman aged 18-29 years with type 1 diabetes.

This sequence joins TRBV11-2 and TRBJ2-6; tentative D call: TRBD1 (5 bases). With 5 bases removed from V and 2 bases from J, the gap between germline ends came to 10 bases. The CDR3 covers 15 residues. CDR1 is SGHAT, CDR2 FQNNGV, per germline. CDR3 sequence reads: CASSIRVAGANVLTF. The CDR3 nucleotides are TGTGCCAGCAGCATCAGGGTCGCTGGGGCCAACGTCCTGACTTTC. The whole variable domain, remainder taken from reference TRBV11-2 and TRBJ2-6, is EAGVAQSPRYKIIEKRQSVAFWCNPISGHATLYWYQQILGQGPKLLIQFQNNGVVDDSQLPKDRFSAERLKGVDSTLKIQPAKLEDSAVYLCASSIRVAGANVLTFGAGSRLTVL.

This clone showed up just a few times. The gene calls are TRBV19 and TRBJ2-1; a weak D match, TRBD2 (6 bases). The CDR3 spans 13 residues. The V end lost 3 bases, the J end lost 7 bases, and 10 bases lay between the germline ends. Germline V gene lookup returns CDR1 LNHDA and CDR2 SQIVND (reference sequence). Here the CDR3 DNA reads TGTGCCAGTAGTATGACGACTAGTAATGAGCAGTTCTTC. It translates to CASSMTTSNEQFF.

Concerning this clone: One junction end does not reproduce the germline sequence, and a read error may be involved. The rearrangement links TRBV7-7 to TRBJ1-1; 9 bases align to TRBD1. The germline V gene encodes CDR1 SSHAT and CDR2 FNYEAQ (reference sequence). This CDR3 comprises 13 residues. CDR3 DNA: TGTGCTAGCAGCCCTGACAGGGGGGGAGAAGCTTTCTTT. Protein: CASSPDRGGEAFF.

V usage is TRBV7-9 and J usage is TRBJ2-7; TRBD1 aligns across 9 bases. J was trimmed by 6 bases and V by 4 bases; bases with no gene match: 10. The CDR3 has 15 amino acids. CDR1 is SEHNR, CDR2 FQNEAQ, per germline (reference sequence). The DNA of the CDR3 is TGTGCCAGCAGCTGGGGGAGGACAGGGGCCACCGAGCAGTACTTC. Protein product: CASSWGRTGATEQYF.

The chain carries TRBV5-1 and TRBJ2-7, with 8 bases lining up with TRBD1. The germline V gene encodes CDR1 SGHRS and CDR2 YFSETQ. This CDR3 is built from 14 residues. The ends lost 4 bases at V and 5 bases at J; junction bases unmatched: 8. CDR3 sequence: CASSTQGQANEQYF. The CDR3 DNA follows: TGCGCCAGCAGCACCCAGGGACAGGCTAACGAGCAGTACTTC.

A few counts support this clone. The rearrangement uses TRBV7-2 and TRBJ2-7; 7 bases are shared with TRBD1. CDR1 and CDR2 (germline): SGHTA, FQGNSA. Germline trimming cut 5 bases from V and 2 bases from J; bases unmatched to any gene: 9. The CDR3 extends over 15 amino acids. The CDR3 here is CASSRQTGSPYEQYF. Here the CDR3 DNA reads TGTGCCAGCAGCCGGCAGACAGGGTCCCCCTACGAGCAGTACTTC.

The rearrangement uses TRBV2 and TRBJ2-7, with D maybe TRBD1 (5 bases). Trimming stripped 5 bases from V and 0 bases from J, with 11 bases between. The CDR3 spans 14 residues. The germline V gene encodes CDR1 SNHLY and CDR2 FYNNEI. The CDR3 region has the DNA TGTGCCAGCAGTTACGACAGCAGCTCCTACGAGCAGTACTTC. This translates into CASSYDSSSYEQYF.

This chain connects TRBV29-1 to TRBJ1-2; D is possibly TRBD1 (6 bases). The ends were cut back, 5 bases at V and 4 bases at J, with 20 bases in the middle. The CDR3 has 15 residues. Germline V gene sequence: CDR1 SQVTM, CDR2 ANQGSEA. The CDR3 protein is CSVTTSGVGGYGYTF. CDR3 in DNA: TGCAGCGTTACCACCTCAGGGGTAGGTGGCTATGGCTACACCTTC. Drawing the rest from reference TRBV29-1 and TRBJ1-2, the complete variable domain is SAVISQKPSRDICQRGTSLTIQCQVDSQVTMMFWYRQQPGQSLTLIATANQGSEATYESGFVIDKFPISRPNLTFSTLTVSNMSPEDSSIYLCSVTTSGVGGYGYTFGSGTRLTVV.

A word on this clone: An end of the junction differs from the germline gene, which may be a read error. The rearrangement joins TRBV4-3 to TRBJ2-2; tentative D call: TRBD2 (5 bases). The CDR3 length is 14 residues. Per germline, CDR1 LGHNA and CDR2 YSLEER. CDR3 residues: CASSQERATRELFF. The CDR3 DNA reads as TGCGCCAGCAGCCAAGAGAGGGCCACCCGGGAGCTGTTTTTT.

The J gene is TRBJ2-1, the V gene TRBV29-1; 10 bases fit TRBD1. V lost 7 bases and J lost 7; bases outside the gene matches: 10. Germline assignment: CDR1 SQVTM and CDR2 ANQGSEA. The CDR3 is 14 residues long. CDR3 protein: CSELPGQGINEQFF. The CDR3, as DNA: TGCAGCGAACTTCCGGGACAGGGGATTAATGAGCAGTTCTTC.

The V and J genes are TRBV5-1 and TRBJ2-4; D may be TRBD2 (5 bases). Trimming cost V 4 bases and J 5 bases, with 10 bases left between them. Germline CDR1 is SGHRS and CDR2 is YFSETQ. This CDR3 contains 13 residues. The CDR3 here is CASSPPAENIQYF. In DNA form, the CDR3 reads TGCGCCAGCAGCCCGCCAGCGGAAAACATTCAGTACTTC.

This clone was seen only a few times. The chain couples TRBV7-2 to TRBJ2-1; TRBD2 agrees at 13 bases. Trimming took 5 bases from V and 4 from J; bases not matched to a gene: 2. The CDR3 is 15 amino acids. The V gene's germline CDR1 is SGHTA and CDR2 FQGNSA. The DNA of the CDR3 is TGTGCCAGCAGCATGGGACTAGCGGGGTACAATGAGCAGTTCTTC. It is translated as CASSMGLAGYNEQFF.

The rearrangement uses TRBV7-9 and TRBJ1-5; a weak D match, TRBD1 (6 bases). This CDR3 is 13 amino acids long. Trimming left V 5 bases short and J 6 bases short, with 11 bases between. CDR1 is SEHNR and CDR2 is FQNEAQ in the germline V gene (reference sequence). The CDR3 coding sequence is TGTGCCAGCAGCATACAGGGTGGTCAGCCCCAGCATTTT. Translation: CASSIQGGQPQHF.

The chain combines TRBV7-9 with TRBJ1-4, with D possibly TRBD1 on 6 matching bases. Germline loops: CDR1 SEHNR, CDR2 FQNEAQ (reference sequence). The germline V and J ends were trimmed by 5 bases and 8 bases, with 12 bases remaining between them. CDR3 size: 13 residues. DNA for the CDR3: TGTGCCAGCAGCCGAAACAGGGACGAAAAACTGTTTTTT. Its protein is CASSRNRDEKLFF.

This clone was recorded a few times. The V call is TRBV7-9, the J call TRBJ2-3; weak D call: TRBD1 (6 bases). The germline V gene has CDR1 SEHNR and CDR2 FQNEAQ (reference sequence). Trimming stripped 5 bases from V and 7 bases from J, with 10 bases between. The CDR3 has 12 residues. The CDR3 protein is CASSRGGNTQYF. The CDR3 nucleotides read TGTGCCAGCAGCAGAGGGGGAAATACGCAGTATTTT.

V gene TRBV2 combines with J gene TRBJ2-2, with unresolved D. The CDR3 loop spans 16 amino acids. Germline assignment: CDR1 SNHLY and CDR2 FYNNEI. The V end was cut by 4 bases, the J end by 5 bases, with 17 bases between. The CDR3 nucleotides are TGTGCCAGCAGTGGACAAACCCAGGTACCGACCGGGGAGCTGTTTTTT. This codes for CASSGQTQVPTGELFF.

J is TRBJ1-5 and V is TRBV19; no clear D. CDR3 length: 15 amino acids. CDR1 is LNHDA, CDR2 SQIVND, per germline (reference sequence). Deletions cut 8 bases from V and 0 bases from J, with 14 bases between. The CDR3 sequence is CASLPMGSSNQPQHF. CDR3 in DNA: TGTGCCAGTTTGCCAATGGGGAGTAGCAATCAGCCCCAGCATTTT.

The chain carries TRBV7-9 and TRBJ2-7, with 7 bases matching TRBD2. V gave up 5 bases and J gave up 6 bases; unmatched junction bases: 10. Germline CDR1 is SEHNR and CDR2 is FQNEAQ (reference sequence). The CDR3 contains 14 residues. CDR3 nucleotides: TGTGCCAGCAGCCCACCCTGGACTAGTGGCGAGCAGTACTTC. As protein: CASSPPWTSGEQYF.

This clone was picked up a small number of times. The chain employs TRBV7-2 and TRBJ1-1; D may be TRBD1 (6 bases). Germline loops: CDR1 SGHTA, CDR2 FQGNSA. Trimming took off 5 bases at V and 6 bases at J, with 16 bases between the two ends. This CDR3 has 14 residues. This CDR3 is CASSPQGRGAEAFF. CDR3 DNA: TGTGCCAGCAGCCCGCAGGGCAGGGGCGCTGAAGCTTTCTTT.

This chain connects TRBV7-2 to TRBJ1-3, with D unresolved. The CDR3 contains 16 residues. Germline V gives CDR1 SGHTA, CDR2 FQGNSA. V gave up 2 bases and J gave up 1 base, with 12 bases separating them. CDR3 sequence: CASSLWSGLSGNTIYF. The CDR3 DNA follows: TGTGCCAGCAGCTTATGGTCAGGACTTTCTGGAAACACCATATATTTT.

The rearrangement joins TRBV18 to TRBJ2-7; possibly TRBD1 for D (6 bases). The CDR3 has 15 residues. Germline assignment: CDR1 KGHSH and CDR2 LQKENI. V was cut by 6 bases and J by 0 bases, with 15 bases left in between. The CDR3 DNA reads as TGTGCCAGCTCGCTATCCGGGACAAACTCCTACGAGCAGTACTTC. Translation: CASSLSGTNSYEQYF.

The sample holds a few counts of this clone. The chain is built from TRBV19 and TRBJ1-6, with 7 bases identical to TRBD1. Germline assignment: CDR1 LNHDA and CDR2 SQIVND (reference sequence). This CDR3 region has 12 residues. Unmatched junction bases numbered 6, after V lost 10 bases and J lost 9 bases. CDR3 nucleotides: TGTGCCACAAGGGACAGCCTTTCACCCCTCCACTTT. It specifies CATRDSLSPLHF. Supplemented by reference TRBV19 and TRBJ1-6, the full variable domain reads DGGITQSPKYLFRKEGQNVTLSCEQNLNHDAMYWYRQDPGQGLRLIYYSQIVNDFQKGDIAEGYSVSREKKESFPLTVTSAQKNPTAFYLCATRDSLSPLHFGNGTRLTVT.

The chain joins TRBV27 to TRBJ2-7, with D possibly matching TRBD1 (6 bases). With 1 base removed from V and 3 bases from J, the gap between germline ends came to 7 bases. Germline CDR1 is MNHEY and CDR2 is SMNVEV (reference sequence). The CDR3 has 13 amino acids. CDR3 coding DNA: TGTGCCAGCAGTTTATACAGGGACTACGAGCAGTACTTC. Amino acid sequence: CASSLYRDYEQYF.

The CDR3 spells CASSLGGINQPQHF. CDR3 in DNA: TGCGCCAGCAGCTTGGGTGGCATCAATCAGCCCCAGCATTTT. This chain links TRBV5-1 with TRBJ1-5; D is unresolved. This CDR3 spans 14 amino acids. The germline V gene has CDR1 SGHRS and CDR2 YFSETQ. Deletions cut 0 bases from V and 3 bases from J, with 7 bases between. Based on the CDR3 plus reference TRBV5-1 and TRBJ1-5, the full variable domain is KAGVTQTPRYLIKTRGQQVTLSCSPISGHRSVSWYQQTPGQGLQFLFEYFSETQRNKGNFPGRFSGRQFSNSRSEMNVSTLELGDSALYLCASSLGGINQPQHFGDGTRLSIL.

The chain recombines TRBV30 with TRBJ1-3; no reliable D call. Per germline, CDR1 GTSNPN and CDR2 SVGIG (reference sequence). This CDR3 contains 10 residues. V dropped 8 bases and J dropped 5 bases, with 7 bases sitting between them. This CDR3 is CAGLRNTIYF. CDR3 DNA sequence: TGTGCCGGACTGAGAAACACCATATATTTT.

The chain has TRBV5-6 and TRBJ2-7, with a weak D call TRBD2 (5 bases). CDR1 and CDR2 (germline): SGHDT, YYEEEE. Trimming removed 4 bases from V and 0 bases from J, with 11 bases in between. The length of the CDR3 is 14 residues. In nucleotides, the CDR3 is TGTGCCAGCAGCCCCTCGGGGTACTCCTACGAGCAGTACTTC. It translates to CASSPSGYSYEQYF.